These 3 T cell receptor beta chains share one sample of origin, sequenced in a study of cytomegalovirus exposure and HLA in healthy donors. Use of 60 Vbeta and 13 Jbeta primers characterized the PCR. The data were produced by immunoSEQ multiplex PCR, yet TCRdb's version contains in-frame clones alone and is incomplete. The sample includes 150,000 to 160,000 clones, more than 75% seen only once; the top ten take around 2%. What was sequenced was PBMCs. The origin of the receptors is a woman younger than 30 in good health and CMV-seronegative.

This chain connects TRBV12-5 to TRBJ1-2; TRBD1 agrees at 8 bases. The CDR3 spans 15 residues. The trim removed 5 bases at V and 8 bases at J, leaving 13 bases unmatched. CDR1 is LGHNT and CDR2 is FRNRAP in the germline V gene. CDR3 bases: TGTGCTAGTGGTACCCCCCGGACAGGGAATGGCGGCTACACCTTC. It codes for CASGTPRTGNGGYTF.

V gene TRBV6-1 combines with J gene TRBJ2-4, with TRBD2 identical over 8 bases. Germline V CDR1 and CDR2: MNHNS, SASEGT. This CDR3 region has 15 residues. Trimming removed 6 bases from V and 4 bases from J; junction bases left unmatched: 8. CDR3 DNA: TGTGCCAGCAGCATAAGCGGGGGCCCAAAAAACATTCAGTACTTC. Amino acids: CASSISGGPKNIQYF.

V is TRBV4-2 and J is TRBJ2-7, with 12 nucleotides matching TRBD2. Trimming cost V 1 base and J 0 bases; bases outside gene matches: 7. The germline CDR1 and CDR2 sequences are LGHNA and YNFKEQ. The CDR3 is 18 residues long. CDR3 nucleotides: TGTGCCAGCAGCCAAGGGGGGGGACTAGCGGGTACCTCCTACGAGCAGTACTTC. It yields the protein CASSQGGGLAGTSYEQYF.